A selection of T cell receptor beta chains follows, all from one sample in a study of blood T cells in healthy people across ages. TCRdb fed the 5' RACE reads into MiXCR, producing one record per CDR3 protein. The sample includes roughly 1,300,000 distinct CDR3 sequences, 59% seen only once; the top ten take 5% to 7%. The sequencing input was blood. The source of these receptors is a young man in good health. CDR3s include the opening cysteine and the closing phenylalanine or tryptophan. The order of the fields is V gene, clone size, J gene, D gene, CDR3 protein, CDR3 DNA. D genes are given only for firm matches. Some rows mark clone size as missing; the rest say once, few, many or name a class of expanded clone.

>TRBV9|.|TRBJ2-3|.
CASSPLDSTDTQYF
TGTGCCAGCAGCCCATTAGACAGCACAGATACGCAGTATTTT
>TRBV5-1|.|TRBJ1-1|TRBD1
CASSTSTGTGAPTEAFF
TGCGCCAGCTCCACCTCTACCGGGACAGGAGCGCCGACTGAAGCTTTCTTT
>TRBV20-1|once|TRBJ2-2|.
CSATSSSGGLNTGELFF
TGCAGTGCTACGTCGAGTAGTGGCGGGTTGAACACCGGGGAGCTGTTTTTT
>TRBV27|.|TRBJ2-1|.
CASRRGSDNEQFF
TGTGCCAGCCGTCGCGGGTCCGATAATGAGCAGTTCTTC
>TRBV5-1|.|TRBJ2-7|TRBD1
CASSSTGNQALEQYF
TGCGCCAGCAGCTCGACAGGGAATCAAGCGTTAGAGCAGTACTTC
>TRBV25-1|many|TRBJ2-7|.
CASSELEAGENFSFEQYF
TGTGCCAGCAGTGAATTGGAGGCAGGGGAGAACTTTTCCTTCGAGCAGTACTTC
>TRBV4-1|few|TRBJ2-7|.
CASSQEASFPYEQYF
TGCGCCAGCAGCCAAGAAGCGAGTTTCCCCTACGAGCAGTACTTC
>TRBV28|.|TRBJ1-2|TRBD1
CASSFTTGSVDGYTF
TGTGCCAGCAGTTTCACGACAGGGTCTGTCGATGGCTACACCTTC
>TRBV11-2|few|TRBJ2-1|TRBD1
CASSKQGALYNEQFF
TGTGCCAGCAGCAAACAGGGGGCGCTTTACAATGAGCAGTTCTTC
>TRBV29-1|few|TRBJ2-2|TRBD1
CSATARDRETGELFF
TGCAGCGCTACTGCCCGGGACAGGGAAACCGGGGAGCTGTTTTTT
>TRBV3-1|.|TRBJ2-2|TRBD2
CASSQRGLAIVGELFF
TGTGCCAGCAGCCAAAGGGGACTAGCGATTGTCGGGGAGCTGTTTTTT
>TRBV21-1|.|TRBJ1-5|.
CASTNDRGFNQPQHF
TGTGCCAGCACCAACGACAGGGGATTCAATCAGCCCCAGCATTTT
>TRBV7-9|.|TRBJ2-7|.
CASSPGVDYYNEQYF
TGTGCCAGCAGCCCCGGGGTTGATTACTACAATGAGCAGTACTTC
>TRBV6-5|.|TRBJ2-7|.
CASSSDPSAYEQYF
TGTGCCAGCAGTAGCGACCCGAGCGCCTACGAGCAGTACTTC
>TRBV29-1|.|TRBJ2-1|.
CSVEDPWEPNEQFF
TGCAGCGTTGAGGACCCGTGGGAACCCAATGAGCAGTTCTTC
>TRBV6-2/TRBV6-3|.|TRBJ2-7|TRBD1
CASRPEGQGHLDEQYF
TGTGCCAGCAGACCAGAGGGACAGGGGCATTTAGACGAGCAGTACTTC
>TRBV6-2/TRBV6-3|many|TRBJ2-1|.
CASSYSYNGVDEQFF
TGTGCCAGCAGTTACAGCTATAACGGGGTGGATGAGCAGTTCTTC
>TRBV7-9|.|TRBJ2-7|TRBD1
CASSSIYATGERGEQYF
TGTGCCAGCAGCTCCATATACGCGACAGGGGAAAGAGGCGAGCAGTACTTC
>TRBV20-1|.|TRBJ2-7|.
CSARAPGTSYEQYF
TGCAGTGCTAGAGCACCCGGGACCTCCTACGAGCAGTACTTC
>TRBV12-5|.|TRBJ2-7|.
CTSGYGGSYEQYF
TGTACTAGTGGTTACGGAGGTTCCTACGAGCAGTACTTC
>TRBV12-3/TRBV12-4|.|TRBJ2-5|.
CASSLVPAWEETQYF
TGTGCCAGCAGTTTAGTGCCGGCGTGGGAAGAGACCCAGTACTTC
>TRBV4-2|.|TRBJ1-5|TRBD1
CASSPATGTQPQHF
TGTGCCAGCAGCCCCGCGACAGGGACTCAGCCCCAGCATTTT
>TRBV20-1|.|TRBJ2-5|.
CSAKRGGETQYF
TGCAGTGCTAAAAGAGGGGGGGAGACCCAGTACTTC
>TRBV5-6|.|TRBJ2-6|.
CASSVGAYSGANVLTF
TGTGCCAGCAGCGTGGGGGCCTACTCTGGGGCCAACGTCCTGACTTTC
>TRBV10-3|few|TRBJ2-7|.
CAISESNSPEQYF
TGTGCCATCAGTGAGTCGAATTCCCCCGAGCAGTACTTC
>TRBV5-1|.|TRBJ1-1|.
CASSVIPGSTEAFF
TGCGCCAGCAGCGTGATACCAGGGAGCACTGAAGCTTTCTTT
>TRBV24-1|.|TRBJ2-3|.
CATSDRGMGDTQYF
TGTGCCACCAGTGACCGGGGAATGGGGGATACGCAGTATTTT
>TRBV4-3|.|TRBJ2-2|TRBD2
CASSPRTSGGATGELFF
TGCGCCAGCAGCCCTCGGACTAGCGGGGGGGCCACCGGGGAGCTGTTTTTT
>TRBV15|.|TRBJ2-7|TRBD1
CATSIRQGPYEQYF
TGTGCCACCAGCATCAGACAGGGACCCTACGAGCAGTACTTC
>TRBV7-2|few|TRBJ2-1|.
CASSLDGLLSFF
TGTGCCAGCAGCTTAGACGGCCTTCTGTCGTTCTTC
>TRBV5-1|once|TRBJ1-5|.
CASSSTGSGQPQHF
TGCGCCAGCAGCTCCACAGGGTCCGGTCAGCCCCAGCATTTT
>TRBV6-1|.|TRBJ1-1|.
CASSEPGTEKEAFF
TGTGCCAGCAGTGAGCCGGGGACGGAAAAGGAAGCTTTCTTT
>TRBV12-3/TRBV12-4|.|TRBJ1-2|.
CKEGAGYTF
TGTAAGGAAGGGGCTGGCTACACCTTC
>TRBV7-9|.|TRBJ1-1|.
CASRTVRGRRTEAFF
TGTGCCAGCAGGACCGTCCGGGGACGAAGGACTGAAGCTTTCTTT
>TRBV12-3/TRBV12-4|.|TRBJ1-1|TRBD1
CASTRGGGISTEAFF
TGTGCCAGCACGAGAGGGGGCGGCATCAGCACTGAAGCTTTCTTT
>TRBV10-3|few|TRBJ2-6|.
CAISGRTGANVLTF
TGTGCCATCAGTGGCAGGACTGGGGCCAACGTCCTGACTTTC
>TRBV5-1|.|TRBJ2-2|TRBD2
CASSKGLAVNTGELFF
TGCGCCAGCAGCAAAGGACTAGCGGTGAACACCGGGGAGCTGTTTTTT
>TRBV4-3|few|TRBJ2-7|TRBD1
CASSQDTGQGAYEQYF
TGCGCCAGCAGCCAAGATACAGGACAGGGCGCCTACGAGCAGTACTTC
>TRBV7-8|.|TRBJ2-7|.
CASSFLGEVDYEQYF
TGTGCCAGCAGCTTTCTGGGGGAGGTTGACTACGAGCAGTACTTC
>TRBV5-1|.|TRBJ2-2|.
CASSLEGTDNTGELFF
TGCGCCAGCAGCTTGGAGGGGACGGATAACACCGGGGAGCTGTTTTTT
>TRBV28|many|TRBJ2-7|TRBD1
CASSFPGGSYEQYF
TGTGCCAGCAGTTTCCCAGGGGGATCCTACGAGCAGTACTTC
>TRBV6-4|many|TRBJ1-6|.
CANYISREDNSPLHF
TGTGCCAACTATATTTCCAGGGAAGATAATTCACCCCTCCACTTT
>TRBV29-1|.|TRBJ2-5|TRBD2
CSGASGGREQYF
TGCAGCGGGGCTAGCGGAGGAAGAGAGCAGTACTTC
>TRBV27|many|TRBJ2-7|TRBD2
CASSFEGGRYEQYF
TGTGCCAGCAGTTTCGAGGGAGGGAGGTACGAGCAGTACTTC
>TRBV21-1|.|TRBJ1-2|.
CASIRWGYTF
TGTGCCAGCATCCGCTGGGGCTACACCTTC
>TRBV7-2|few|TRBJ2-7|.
CASSPGLGTGYEQYF
TGTGCCAGCAGCCCTGGGTTAGGGACTGGCTACGAGCAGTACTTC
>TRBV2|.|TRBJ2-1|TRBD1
CASTELRDRQFF
TGTGCCAGTACCGAGCTCCGGGACAGGCAGTTCTTC